A single sample is the source of the 19 T cell receptor beta chains below, sequenced in a study of breast tumors, draining lymph nodes, adjacent tissues. TCRdb re-derived calls from the multiplex PCR reads in MiXCR, one entry per CDR3 protein. The sample lists 20,000 to 25,000 distinct CDR3 sequences; about 61% were seen once. Specimen: tumor-adjacent breast tissue. The receptors derive from a female donor with breast cancer. Some clones in this sample may be carry-over from other donors' samples.

In its sample, this clonotype was seen many times. The V gene is TRBV6-1, the J gene TRBJ2-7; 7 bases are a match to TRBD1. The J segment lost 6 bases and the V segment lost 2 bases, leaving 7 bases of the junction unmatched. The length of the CDR3 is 14 residues. Germline assignment: CDR1 MNHNS and CDR2 SASEGT. CDR3 sequence (DNA): TGTGCCAGCAGTGAACTCGGGACAGTGGCCGAGCAGTACTTC. Encoded protein: CASSELGTVAEQYF.

The chain couples TRBV9 to TRBJ1-2; D is unresolved. V lost 3 bases and J 8 bases, leaving 11 bases between the germline ends. This CDR3 spans 12 amino acids. Germline V gene lookup returns CDR1 SGDLS and CDR2 YYNGEE. The CDR3 is CASSGQEEGYTF. The CDR3 nucleotides read TGTGCCAGCAGCGGCCAGGAAGAAGGCTACACCTTC.

This clonotype counts as medium-sized. The chain carries TRBV4-2 and TRBJ2-1; a possible D gene is TRBD2 (6 bases). Germline-derived CDR1 and CDR2 are LGHNA and YNFKEQ. This CDR3 contains 16 residues. V dropped 0 bases and J dropped 6 bases, with 15 bases sitting between them. In DNA form, the CDR3 reads TGTGCCAGCAGCCAAGAAGGTAGCGGAGCGATCAATGAGCAGTTCTTC. It is translated as CASSQEGSGAINEQFF.

The chain has TRBV11-2 and TRBJ1-6, with D uncertain. Trimming removed 1 base from V and 4 bases from J, with 2 bases in between. This CDR3 has 13 amino acids. The germline gives CDR1 SGHAT, CDR2 FQNNGV. The CDR3 nucleotides are TGTGCCAGCAGCTTAGCGTATAATTCACCCCTCCACTTT. The encoded protein is CASSLAYNSPLHF.

CDR3 in amino acids: CASSAPHRQESSYNEQFF. The DNA for the CDR3 is TGTGCCAGCAGTGCACCCCATAGACAGGAGAGCTCCTACAATGAGCAGTTCTTC. The V and J genes are TRBV2 and TRBJ2-1; D is possibly TRBD1 (6 bases). Trimming removed 4 bases from V and 0 bases from J, with 19 bases in between. CDR1 SNHLY and CDR2 FYNNEI come from the germline V gene. This CDR3 region has 18 residues. The variable domain in full, completed from reference TRBV2 and TRBJ2-1, reads EPEVTQTPSHQVTQMGQEVILRCVPISNHLYFYWYRQILGQKVEFLVSFYNNEISEKSEIFDDQFSVERPDGSNFTLKIRSTKLEDSAMYFCASSAPHRQESSYNEQFFGPGTRLTVL.

The rearrangement uses TRBV7-8 and TRBJ2-1; 7 nucleotides agree with TRBD2. The V and J ends lost 1 base and 9 bases, in that order; junction bases with no gene match: 6. The CDR3 sequence is 14 residues long. Germline CDR1 is SGHVS and CDR2 is FQNEAQ. CDR3 amino acids: CASSLEGLVGEQFF. The DNA for the CDR3 is TGTGCCAGCAGCTTAGAAGGACTAGTGGGTGAGCAGTTCTTC.

This chain joins TRBV10-3 and TRBJ2-2, with 9 bases fitting TRBD1. The CDR3 is 12 amino acids. Trimming cost V 6 bases and J 13 bases; bases outside gene matches: 6. CDR1 and CDR2 (germline): ENHRY, SYGVKD. DNA for the CDR3: TGTGCCATCAGGGGCCTGGACAGGGGGCTGTTTTTT. Amino acids: CAIRGLDRGLFF.

The V and J genes are TRBV2 and TRBJ2-7, with D hard to call. The ends were cut back, 3 bases at V and 3 bases at J, with 3 bases in the middle. The CDR3 contains 11 residues. Germline CDR1 and CDR2: SNHLY and FYNNEI. The DNA for the CDR3 is TGTGCCAGCAGTGACAGCTACGAGCAGTACTTC. Its protein is CASSDSYEQYF.

This sequence joins TRBV9 and TRBJ1-6; TRBD1 matches 7 bases. The CDR3 sequence is 15 residues long. V shed 2 bases, J shed 7 bases, and the junction held 6 bases outside the gene matches. The V gene's germline CDR1 is SGDLS and CDR2 YYNGEE. In DNA form, the CDR3 reads TGTGCCAGCAGCGTGACAGGGTTTCAGAATTCACCCCTCCACTTT. Translation: CASSVTGFQNSPLHF.

Ten or more counts support this clonotype. This sequence joins TRBV7-2 and TRBJ2-3, with D possibly being TRBD1 (5 bases). Between the trimmed V and J ends, which lost 5 bases and 1 base, there was a span of 16 bases. The CDR3 consists of 16 residues. Germline V gives CDR1 SGHTA, CDR2 FQGNSA. The CDR3 region is CASSHYDRVRTDTQYF. DNA for the CDR3: TGTGCCAGCAGCCATTACGACAGAGTACGCACAGATACGCAGTATTTT.

This clonotype is deemed medium-sized. The V and J genes are TRBV20-1 and TRBJ1-4, with 8 bases aligning to TRBD1. Germline V gene sequence: CDR1 DFQATT, CDR2 SNEGSKA (reference sequence). The CDR3 spans 14 residues. The ends lost 2 bases at V and 8 bases at J; junction bases unmatched: 7. This chain's CDR3 is CSARSRTGWEKLFF. The CDR3 region has the DNA TGCAGTGCTAGATCACGGACAGGGTGGGAAAAACTGTTTTTT.

The V gene is TRBV20-1, the J gene TRBJ1-6, with D tentatively TRBD1 (5 bases). Germline CDR1 is DFQATT and CDR2 is SNEGSKA (reference sequence). V was trimmed by 0 bases and J by 9 bases, leaving 18 bases between them. This CDR3 is built from 16 residues. In DNA form, the CDR3 reads TGCAGTGCTAGAGATCCCAGCCAGGGCGCCGGTTCACCCCTCCACTTT. Protein sequence: CSARDPSQGAGSPLHF.

This clonotype appeared many times. The V call is TRBV4-1, the J call TRBJ1-4; D not certain. Germline loops: CDR1 MGHRA, CDR2 YSYEKL. Trimming stripped 4 bases from V and 8 bases from J, with 11 bases between. CDR3 length: 13 residues. CDR3 loop: CASSRDTPEKLFF. The CDR3 DNA is TGCGCCAGCAGCCGCGACACTCCCGAAAAACTGTTTTTT.

In its sample, this clonotype was seen many times. One junction end does not reproduce the germline sequence, and a read error may be involved. The V gene is TRBV4-1, the J gene TRBJ2-6; D is uncertain. The CDR3 contains 15 residues. The V gene's germline CDR1 is MGHRA and CDR2 YSYEKL. CDR3: CAGSSDQSGANVLTF. The CDR3 DNA follows: TGCGCCGGCAGCTCAGACCAGTCTGGGGCCAACGTCCTGACTTTC.

This sequence joins TRBV20-1 and TRBJ2-1; 12 bases agree with TRBD2. Germline V lookup: CDR1 DFQATT, CDR2 SNEGSKA (reference sequence). Trimming cost V 8 bases and J 7 bases; bases outside gene matches: 9. The CDR3 length is 14 residues. CDR3 nucleotide sequence: TGCAGTCCGCTAGCGGGGGGGAATGGGAATGAGCAGTTCTTC. Protein: CSPLAGGNGNEQFF.

The chain couples TRBV6-2 or TRBV6-3 to TRBJ1-3; no definite D call. CDR1 MNHEY and CDR2 SVGEGT come from the germline V gene. The CDR3 totals 13 residues. V was pared by 4 bases and J by 4 bases, with 8 bases between. In DNA, the CDR3 is TGTGCCAGCAGTTCCTTCCCGGGAAACACCATATATTTT. Translated: CASSSFPGNTIYF.

CDR3 protein: CASSKTSGSPYEQYF. The CDR3 bases are TGTGCCAGCAGTAAAACTAGCGGGAGTCCCTACGAGCAGTACTTC. The rearrangement joins TRBV6-5 to TRBJ2-7; 11 bases are shared with TRBD2. V lost 5 bases, J lost 2 bases, and 5 bases stayed unmatched. Looked up from germline, CDR1 is MNHEY and CDR2 is SVGAGI. There are 15 residues in the CDR3.

The chain employs TRBV5-5 and TRBJ1-5; no reliable D call. CDR1 is SGHKS and CDR2 is YYEKEE in the germline V gene (reference sequence). V was trimmed by 1 base and J by 1 base, leaving 12 bases between them. The CDR3 has 16 amino acids. Here the CDR3 DNA reads TGTGCCAGCAGCTTGAGTTTCGGAGGGAGCAATCAGCCCCAGCATTTT. Its translation is CASSLSFGGSNQPQHF.

The V gene is TRBV6-5, the J gene TRBJ1-6, with 9 nucleotides matching TRBD1. The CDR3 totals 17 residues. The V segment lost 4 bases and the J segment 3 bases; nucleotides outside the gene matches: 7. The germline V gene has CDR1 MNHEY and CDR2 SVGAGI. CDR3 loop: CASSWGQGGGYNSPLHF. CDR3 sequence (DNA): TGTGCCAGCAGTTGGGGACAGGGAGGAGGCTATAATTCACCCCTCCACTTT.